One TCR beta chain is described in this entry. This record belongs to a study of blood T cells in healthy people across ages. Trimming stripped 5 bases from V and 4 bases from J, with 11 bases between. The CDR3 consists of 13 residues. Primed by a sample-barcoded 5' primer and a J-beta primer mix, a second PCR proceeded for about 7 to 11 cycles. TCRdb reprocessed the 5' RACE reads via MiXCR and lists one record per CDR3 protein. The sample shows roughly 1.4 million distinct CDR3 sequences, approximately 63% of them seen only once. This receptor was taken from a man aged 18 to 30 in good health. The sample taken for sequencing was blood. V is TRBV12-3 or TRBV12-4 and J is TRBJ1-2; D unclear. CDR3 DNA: TGTGCCAGCAGTGTACAACAGAGCTATGGCTACACCTTC. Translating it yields CASSVQQSYGYTF.